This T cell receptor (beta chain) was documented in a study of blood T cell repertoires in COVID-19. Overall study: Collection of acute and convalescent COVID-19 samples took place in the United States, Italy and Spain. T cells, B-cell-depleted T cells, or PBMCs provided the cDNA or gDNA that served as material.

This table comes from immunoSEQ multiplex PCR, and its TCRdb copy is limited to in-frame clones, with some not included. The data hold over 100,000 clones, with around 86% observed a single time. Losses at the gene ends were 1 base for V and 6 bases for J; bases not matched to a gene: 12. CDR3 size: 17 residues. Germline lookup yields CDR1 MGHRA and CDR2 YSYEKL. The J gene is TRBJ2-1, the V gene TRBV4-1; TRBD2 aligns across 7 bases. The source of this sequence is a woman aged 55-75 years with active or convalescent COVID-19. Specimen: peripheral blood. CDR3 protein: CASSQVWQGLGANEQFF. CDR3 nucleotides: TGCGCCAGCAGCCAAGTATGGCAAGGACTAGGGGCCAATGAGCAGTTCTTC.